Following are 27 T cell receptor beta chains from one sample sequenced in a study of shared clonotypes between healthy human individuals (TCRdb year 2020). CD8 naive samples consisted of CD45RO-negative cells that were positively selected for CCR7, yielding a CD45RA+CCR7+ population without TemRA cells. The library was made by the immunoSEQ multiplex PCR assay. TCRdb mirrors the immuneACCESS table, restricted to in-frame sequences. Some clones are absent from its copies; in checked studies, under half trace to an unresolved V gene, and the reason for the others is unknown. The sample profile shows roughly 2.1 million clones; approximately 94% of them were found once. About 1.8% of the sample is held by the ten biggest clonotypes. The sample was naive CD8+ T cells from PBMCs. In light of the paper, this sample's cell subset or site label describes: CD45RA+CCR7+. These receptor sequences come from a young man in good health. Some clones in this sample may be carry-over from other donors' samples.

V usage is TRBV7-9 and J usage is TRBJ1-2, with 7 bases that match TRBD1. Trimming at V came to 3 bases and at J to 3 bases, leaving 4 bases not matched to a gene. Germline V gene lookup returns CDR1 SEHNR and CDR2 FQNEAQ (reference sequence). CDR3 length equals 14 residues. The CDR3 spells CASSFGTDYYGYTF. CDR3 DNA: TGTGCCAGCAGCTTCGGGACAGACTACTATGGCTACACCTTC.

On this clone: This sample also contains other DNA sequences that code for the same CDR3. V and J are TRBV27 and TRBJ2-7; D possibly corresponds to TRBD1 (5 bases). Per the germline V gene, CDR1 is MNHEY and CDR2 is SMNVEV (reference sequence). This CDR3 is 12 amino acids long. Trimming left V 3 bases short and J 5 bases short, with 8 bases between. The CDR3 loop is CASSFRGNEQYF. CDR3 DNA sequence: TGTGCCAGCAGTTTTAGGGGCAACGAGCAGTACTTC.

With respect to this clone: Other DNA sequences in this sample translate to the same CDR3. The chain couples TRBV18 to TRBJ2-5, with 7 positions matching TRBD1. Germline V gene lookup returns CDR1 KGHSH and CDR2 LQKENI. This CDR3 is 13 amino acids long. The V segment lost 0 bases and the J segment 5 bases; nucleotides outside the gene matches: 0. The CDR3 DNA is TGTGCCAGCTCACCACCGACAGGGGAGACCCAGTACTTC. Translating gives CASSPPTGETQYF.

This clone has just one count. The chain joins TRBV7-2 to TRBJ2-1; D perhaps matches TRBD2 (5 bases). The CDR3 runs to 16 residues. CDR1 is SGHTA, CDR2 FQGNSA, per germline. Trimming pared 1 base from V and 1 base from J, leaving 11 bases between. CDR3 amino acids: CASSLGGLVSYNEQFF. The CDR3 DNA reads TGTGCCAGCAGCTTAGGCGGGCTGGTTTCCTACAATGAGCAGTTCTTC.

The chain has TRBV13 and TRBJ2-7, with D possibly TRBD2 on 6 matching bases. Looked up from germline, CDR1 is PRHDT and CDR2 is FYEKMQ (reference sequence). There are 14 residues in the CDR3. Deletions cut 5 bases from V and 1 base from J, with 12 bases between. The CDR3 spells CASSPLEGSYEQYF. DNA for the CDR3: TGTGCCAGCAGCCCCCTGGAGGGGTCCTACGAGCAGTACTTC.

On this clone itself: At the DNA level, this CDR3 is encoded by other sequences in the same sample as well. The chain couples TRBV29-1 to TRBJ2-3; TRBD2 matches at 13 bases. Germline assignment: CDR1 SQVTM and CDR2 ANQGSEA. CDR3 size: 14 residues. V lost 6 bases and J lost 2; bases outside the gene matches: 2. The CDR3 protein is CSVGLAGYTDTQYF. The CDR3 DNA is TGCAGCGTGGGACTAGCGGGGTACACAGATACGCAGTATTTT.

V is TRBV28 and J is TRBJ1-5, with unresolved D. The V gene lost 6 bases and the J gene lost 7 bases, with 13 bases spanning the gap. Germline V gene lookup returns CDR1 MDHEN and CDR2 SYDVKM. The CDR3 contains 13 residues. Written as DNA, the CDR3 is TGTGCCAGCAGGATGAAGGGTAGCCAGCCCCAGCATTTT. Its translation is CASRMKGSQPQHF.

J is TRBJ2-1 and V is TRBV27, with 7 bases aligning to TRBD1. Germline values: CDR1 MNHEY, CDR2 SMNVEV (reference sequence). The V gene end was trimmed by 4 bases and the J gene end by 8 bases; junction bases not matched to a gene: 14. There are 16 residues in the CDR3. CDR3 sequence: CASSSQTGPSFDEQFF. CDR3 nucleotides: TGTGCCAGCAGTTCCCAGACAGGGCCCAGCTTTGATGAGCAGTTCTTC.

The chain's CDR3 is CASSPRQSPFLEQYF. In DNA, the CDR3 is TGTGCCAGCAGTCCTAGACAGTCTCCATTTCTCGAGCAGTACTTC. The rearrangement links TRBV27 to TRBJ2-7; D possibly corresponds to TRBD1 (5 bases). The CDR3 has 15 residues. The germline V gene has CDR1 MNHEY and CDR2 SMNVEV (reference sequence). V lost 5 bases and J 6 bases, leaving 20 bases between the germline ends.

The rearrangement joins TRBV19 to TRBJ2-3; D is perhaps TRBD2 (6 bases). Germline CDR1 and CDR2: LNHDA and SQIVND (reference sequence). V was pared by 6 bases and J by 2 bases, with 9 bases between. CDR3 length equals 13 residues. The CDR3 nucleotides read TGTGCCAGTAGGCTAGCGAACACAGATACGCAGTATTTT. Amino acids: CASRLANTDTQYF. Supplemented by reference TRBV19 and TRBJ2-3, the full variable domain reads DGGITQSPKYLFRKEGQNVTLSCEQNLNHDAMYWYRQDPGQGLRLIYYSQIVNDFQKGDIAEGYSVSREKKESFPLTVTSAQKNPTAFYLCASRLANTDTQYFGPGTRLTVL.

This clone was counted a single time. The chain recombines TRBV10-3 with TRBJ1-1; D possibly corresponds to TRBD1 (6 bases). V shed 10 bases and J shed 1 base, with 16 bases lying between them. CDR1 and CDR2 (germline): ENHRY, SYGVKD. There are 14 residues in the CDR3. The CDR3 is CATGTGTRNTEAFF. DNA for the CDR3: TGTGCCACCGGTACCGGGACAAGGAACACTGAAGCTTTCTTT.

V and J are TRBV7-9 and TRBJ2-7; no clear D gene. Trimming took 5 bases from V and 3 from J, leaving 29 bases between them. Looked up from germline, CDR1 is SEHNR and CDR2 is FQNEAQ (reference sequence). The CDR3 spans 19 residues. This chain's CDR3 is CASSHAPPATTRGGYEQYF. The CDR3 DNA is TGTGCCAGCAGCCACGCCCCCCCGGCGACCACTCGAGGCGGCTACGAGCAGTACTTC.

The chain has TRBV7-8 and TRBJ2-7; D ambiguous. The length of the CDR3 is 19 residues. In germline, CDR1 is SGHVS, CDR2 FQNEAQ. Trimming removed 8 bases from V and 5 bases from J, with 34 bases in between. The chain's CDR3 is CASRTRKEGPTPRADEQYF. DNA of the CDR3: TGTGCCAGCCGCACTCGAAAAGAAGGACCGACTCCCCGGGCGGACGAGCAGTACTTC. The variable domain in full, with the rest retrieved from reference TRBV7-8 and TRBJ2-7, is GAGVSQSPRYKVAKRGQDVALRCDPISGHVSLFWYQQALGQGPEFLTYFQNEAQLDKSGLPSDRFFAERPEGSVSTLKIQRTQQEDSAVYLCASRTRKEGPTPRADEQYFGPGTRLTVT.

The CDR3 DNA sequence: TGTGCCAGCAGCGCTTGGGGGGGCGCCGAGCAGTACTTC. Its protein is CASSAWGGAEQYF. The chain uses TRBV9 and TRBJ2-7, with a weak D call TRBD2 (7 bases). Per germline, CDR1 SGDLS and CDR2 YYNGEE. CDR3 length: 13 amino acids. V lost 3 bases and J 6 bases, leaving 13 bases between the germline ends.

The chain recombines TRBV19 with TRBJ2-1, with 12 bases that match TRBD2. Germline lookup yields CDR1 LNHDA and CDR2 SQIVND (reference sequence). The V and J ends lost 10 bases and 5 bases, in that order; junction bases with no gene match: 3. This CDR3 contains 13 residues. DNA of the CDR3: TGTGCCACCCTAGCGGGAGGGGACAATGAGCAGTTCTTC. Translation: CATLAGGDNEQFF.

This chain links TRBV27 with TRBJ2-1; 8 bases fit TRBD2. Germline-derived CDR1 and CDR2 are MNHEY and SMNVEV (reference sequence). CDR3 length equals 18 residues. J lost 4 bases, V lost 10 bases, and 21 bases had no gene match. CDR3 coding DNA: TGTGCCACCGCCCGCCGCGATATTACGGGAGGGCCTTACAATGAGCAGTTCTTC. Protein sequence: CATARRDITGGPYNEQFF.

The J gene is TRBJ2-4, the V gene TRBV9, with 7 bases that match TRBD1. This CDR3 region has 14 residues. Germline V lookup: CDR1 SGDLS, CDR2 YYNGEE. After removal of 0 bases from V and 6 bases from J, the junction contained 3 bases not matched to a gene. Written as DNA, the CDR3 is TGTGCCAGCAGCGTAGGAGACAGGGTAAACATTCAGTACTTC. Encoded protein: CASSVGDRVNIQYF. The full variable domain, its missing parts supplied by reference TRBV9 and TRBJ2-4, is DSGVTQTPKHLITATGQRVTLRCSPRSGDLSVYWYQQSLDQGLQFLIQYYNGEERAKGNILERFSAQQFPDLHSELNLSSLELGDSALYFCASSVGDRVNIQYFGAGTRLSVL.

V usage is TRBV27 and J usage is TRBJ2-7, with 8 bases identical to TRBD2. Trimming at V came to 3 bases and at J to 0 bases, leaving 7 bases not matched to a gene. The germline gives CDR1 MNHEY, CDR2 SMNVEV (reference sequence). There are 16 residues in the CDR3. CDR3 in DNA: TGTGCCAGCAGTTTGTCGACTAGCGCTAGCTCCTACGAGCAGTACTTC. Its protein is CASSLSTSASSYEQYF.

V and J are TRBV27 and TRBJ1-2; a weak D match, TRBD1 (5 bases). The CDR3 totals 14 residues. Per the germline V gene, CDR1 is MNHEY and CDR2 is SMNVEV (reference sequence). Trimming cost V 3 bases and J 7 bases, with 15 bases left between them. CDR3 coding DNA: TGTGCCAGCAGTTTCGGGGGTCTATTATCTGGCTACACCTTC. Protein sequence: CASSFGGLLSGYTF.

About this clone itself: Other DNA sequences in this sample translate to the same CDR3. The CDR3 protein is CASSLQGSYEQYF. The CDR3 bases are TGTGCCAGCAGCTTGCAAGGCTCCTACGAGCAGTACTTC. The chain uses TRBV11-3 and TRBJ2-7; D is unresolved. The CDR3 extends over 13 amino acids. Germline V lookup: CDR1 SGHNT, CDR2 YENEEA. V shed 3 bases and J shed 0 bases, with 6 bases lying between them. Variable domain in full (rest from reference TRBV11-3 and TRBJ2-7): EAGVVQSPRYKIIEKKQPVAFWCNPISGHNTLYWYLQNLGQGPELLIRYENEEAVDDSQLPKDRFSAERLKGVDSTLKIQPAELGDSAVYLCASSLQGSYEQYFGPGTRLTVT.

CDR3 DNA: TGTGCCAGCAGGGATCACTACAATGAGCAGTTCTTC. Translating it yields CASRDHYNEQFF. The chain carries TRBV25-1 and TRBJ2-1; D is ambiguous. V shed 6 bases and J shed 3 bases, with 6 bases lying between them. This CDR3 has 12 amino acids. Germline V gene lookup returns CDR1 MGHDK and CDR2 SYGVNS. The whole variable domain, filled in from reference TRBV25-1 and TRBJ2-1, reads EADIYQTPRYLVIGTGKKITLECSQTMGHDKMYWYQQDPGMELHLIHYSYGVNSTEKGDLSSESTVSRIRTEHFPLTLESARPSHTSQYLCASRDHYNEQFFGPGTRLTVL.

The rearrangement uses TRBV7-9 and TRBJ2-5; 9 positions match TRBD1. The trim removed 4 bases at V and 5 bases at J, leaving 11 bases unmatched. CDR3 size: 16 residues. CDR1 SEHNR and CDR2 FQNEAQ come from the germline V gene (reference sequence). The CDR3 spells CASSSIQGAKRETQYF. CDR3 DNA: TGTGCCAGCAGCTCCATACAGGGGGCTAAGAGGGAGACCCAGTACTTC. The whole variable domain, filled in from reference TRBV7-9 and TRBJ2-5, reads DTGVSQNPRHKITKRGQNVTFRCDPISEHNRLYWYRQTLGQGPEFLTYFQNEAQLEKSRLLSDRFSAERPKGSFSTLEIQRTEQGDSAMYLCASSSIQGAKRETQYFGPGTRLLVL.

This chain connects TRBV28 to TRBJ1-1; D is uncertain. From germline, CDR1 is MDHEN and CDR2 SYDVKM. The V end was cut by 6 bases, the J end by 5 bases, with 16 bases between. The CDR3 consists of 14 residues. CDR3: CASRREVEVTEAFF. CDR3 DNA: TGTGCCAGCAGGAGGGAGGTAGAAGTAACTGAAGCTTTCTTT. Using reference TRBV28 and TRBJ1-1 for the parts outside the CDR3, the full variable domain is DVKVTQSSRYLVKRTGEKVFLECVQDMDHENMFWYRQDPGLGLRLIYFSYDVKMKEKGDIPEGYSVSREKKERFSLILESASTNQTSMYLCASRREVEVTEAFFGQGTRLTVV.

This chain joins TRBV29-1 and TRBJ1-1; TRBD1 aligns across 8 bases. The CDR3 totals 13 residues. The J segment lost 1 base and the V segment lost 4 bases, leaving 2 bases of the junction unmatched. The V gene's germline CDR1 is SQVTM and CDR2 ANQGSEA. The chain's CDR3 is CSVVTGANTEAFF. DNA of the CDR3: TGCAGCGTTGTGACAGGGGCGAACACTGAAGCTTTCTTT.

This clone has just one count. An end of the junction does not agree with germline; a read error may underlie this. This chain connects TRBV7-3 to TRBJ2-6; unclear D gene. The CDR3 extends over 13 amino acids. Germline V gene data show CDR1 as SGHTA and CDR2 as FQGTGA. This CDR3 is CASSNSGTNVLTF. CDR3 sequence (DNA): TGTGCCAGCAGCAACTCTGGGACCAACGTCCTGACTTTC.

The chain has TRBV5-1 and TRBJ2-1, with TRBD2 matching 7 bases. Per germline, CDR1 SGHRS and CDR2 YFSETQ. This CDR3 is 17 amino acids long. V lost 0 bases, J lost 5 bases, and 11 bases stayed unmatched. Here the CDR3 reads CASSLGPGEGLNNEQFF. The CDR3, as DNA: TGCGCCAGCAGCTTGGGTCCGGGGGAGGGCCTTAACAATGAGCAGTTCTTC.

The chain uses TRBV27 and TRBJ2-5; 7 bases align to TRBD2. V was clipped by 3 bases and J by 5 bases; unmatched bases: 6. The germline gives CDR1 MNHEY, CDR2 SMNVEV (reference sequence). The CDR3 is made up of 14 amino acids. CDR3 region: CASSLGAGVETQYF. Here the CDR3 DNA reads TGTGCCAGCAGTTTGGGTGCGGGAGTCGAGACCCAGTACTTC.